This T cell receptor beta chain was obtained from a study of shared clonotypes between healthy human individuals. With 3 bases removed from V and 6 bases from J, the gap between germline ends came to 7 bases. Per germline, CDR1 SGDLS and CDR2 YYNGEE. This CDR3 comprises 13 residues. Sorted-subset replicate PCR reactions were performed with around 200 ng DNA, corresponding to 30,000 to 35,000 T cell genomes. Some clones are missing from TCRdb's copy, which holds only in-frame ones; the method was immunoSEQ multiplex PCR. The repertoire has more than 2,000,000 clones, 85% to 95% of them found once; the top ten carry roughly 0.13%.

This clonotype was obtained from a man aged 18 to 29 in good health. This chain joins TRBV9 and TRBJ1-6; D remains ambiguous. Input material: naive CD4+ T cells sorted from blood. Specified subset: CD45RA+ positively selected. CDR3 nucleotides: TGTGCCAGCAGCGCAACAGCTAATTCACCCCTCCACTTT. Translated, it gives CASSATANSPLHF.